The rows below give T cell receptor beta chains drawn from one sample of a study of T cells in Graves' hyperthyroidism and ophthalmopathy. Each CDR3 protein is one row after TCRdb ran MiXCR on the multiplex PCR reads. This sample carries roughly 400,000 distinct CDR3 sequences, around 15% of them seen once, and the ten largest clones take under 30%. What was sequenced was blood. The receptors originated from a man over 45 with Graves' ophthalmopathy. CDR3s leave out the opening cysteine and the closing phenylalanine or tryptophan.

v_call,cdr3_aa
TRBV7-9,ASSWTTSNTEAF
TRBV20-1,SAADRGQGAFNEQF
TRBV20-1,SATLQLTGGPGGYT
TRBV18,ASSPRGRGGETQY
TRBV9,ASSPRQGSYEQY
TRBV7-8,ASSPTRREVRYNEQF
TRBV3-1,ASSLHSPRGGTEAF
TRBV28,ASRPGVEQPQH
TRBV5-1,ASSALTAQETQY
TRBV5-6,ASSFRGGGRGGNTIY
TRBV11-2,ASSLVQGQF
TRBV7-2,ASSKTSGRVREQF
TRBV10-2,ASSELAGWSDTQY
TRBV7-7,ASSLLLKGGTQY
TRBV6-1,ASTSWDRGSDTQY
TRBV11-2,ASRSGQNNEQF
TRBV6-1,ASTDSPYNEQF
TRBV12-3/TRBV12-4,ASSPPGQGILSGYEQY
TRBV7-3,ASSLSGSGSTDTQY
TRBV6-5,ASSYSNGGGDYSYT
TRBV18,ASSPLPSGRVSSYEQY
TRBV6-1,AGSASGSRHEQY
TRBV11-2,ASSLGKYEAF
TRBV20-1,SAIFRGSQNIQY
TRBV7-9,ASSPTTGFFSGANVLT
TRBV3-1,ASSPRLDNNNEQF
TRBV6-1,ASTRIGGGTEAF
TRBV10-3,AIRTSSNTQY
TRBV4-1,ASSQSGADTQY
TRBV5-4,ASSLAVGVESPLH
TRBV11-3,ASSFPAGQYGYT
TRBV15,ATSRDAAQGIDGYT
TRBV28,ASSLFRAPYGYT
TRBV20-1,SARGRIYNEQF
TRBV10-3,AISREDNEQF
TRBV12-3/TRBV12-4,ASRRDSRGNEQF
TRBV20-1,SARGPGEAF
TRBV20-1,SATLNEQF
TRBV12-3/TRBV12-4,ASSFAQGIPYEQY
TRBV7-9,ASRGTAPSYEQY
TRBV7-2,ASSRRGRYTGELF
TRBV6-1,ASRLGLGRAEQY